This TCR beta chain came from a study of Graves' ophthalmopathy and Graves' hyperthyroidism. The CDR3 sequence is 15 residues long. The V end was cut by 4 bases, the J end by 3 bases, with 12 bases between. The germline V gene encodes CDR1 MGHDK and CDR2 SYGVNS. From RNA, the CDR3 regions of TCR beta chains were amplified and sequenced. The first round was an RT-PCR with HTBI primers, and the second round was a multiplex PCR. TCRdb re-derived calls from the multiplex PCR reads in MiXCR, one entry per CDR3 protein. The top ten hold approximately 46% of the sample, which has about 740,000 distinct CDR3 sequences, 40% seen once. Turning to this clonotype: Antigen specificity is unknown.

Clinical symptoms and serum thyroxine were used for diagnosis; TRAb, thyroid ultrasound and orbital computed tomography were also relied on. The PBMCs used were ones drawn from 8 to 10 ml of fresh peripheral blood. Notes on the study in general: Using 13 signatures, a model distinguished ophthalmopathy from stable hyperthyroidism, reaching around 90% sensitivity and around 81% specificity. In blood appeared most of the expanded thyroid clonotypes whose frequency exceeded 0.001.

The origin of this receptor is an adult man with Graves' ophthalmopathy. The V call is TRBV25-1, the J call TRBJ2-2, with a weak D call TRBD2 (6 bases). Sequencing was performed on peripheral blood. The CDR3: CASSGGLTDTGELFF. DNA of the CDR3: TGTGCCAGCAGTGGTGGACTAACGGACACCGGGGAGCTGTTTTTT.